This T cell receptor (beta chain) was identified in a study of spatial heterogeneity in lung cancer. Whole-study context: Raw reads showed each unique TCR and UMI combination turning up more than ten times on average.

Stated time point: blood at routine non-recurrence follow-up after resection. From tumor, nontumor lung or frozen PBMC, whole RNA was taken unsorted for sequencing. As regards this clonotype: Its antigen remains unidentified.

Study-level points and caveats: Circulating ubiquitous expanded tumor TCRs were observed more frequently at resection than at follow-up.

TCRdb called the 5' RACE reads again in MiXCR, with one record for every CDR3 protein. The data hold 55,000 to 75,000 distinct CDR3 sequences, with over 7% observed a single time. The CDR3 totals 15 residues. The J segment lost 8 bases and the V segment lost 5 bases, leaving 9 bases of the junction unmatched. Per the germline V gene, CDR1 is DFQATT and CDR2 is SNEGSKA (reference sequence). This receptor was taken from a female donor with early-stage non-small cell lung cancer. The J gene is TRBJ2-1, the V gene TRBV20-1, with 13 bases fitting TRBD2. The sequences come from PBMCs, collected at follow-up. The DNA of the CDR3 is TGCAGTGCTCCAGGACTAGCGGGAGAGGGTGATGAGCAGTTCTTC. Residues: CSAPGLAGEGDEQFF.